Listed here are 31 T cell receptor beta chains from one sample, sequenced in a study of radiotherapy plus CTLA-4 blockade in lung cancer. The method was immunoSEQ multiplex PCR; TCRdb's version includes in-frame clones alone and lacks a portion of them. This table has around 41,000 clones, about 70% appearing once. Sequences were derived from peripheral blood, sampled from a patient treated with radiotherapy plus ipilimumab. The receptors were sampled from a human donor with non-small cell lung cancer who had a partial response to radiotherapy plus ipilimumab.

This chain links TRBV18 with TRBJ2-7, with 11 bases identical to TRBD2. The V gene's germline CDR1 is KGHSH and CDR2 LQKENI. CDR3 length equals 15 residues. The J segment lost 5 bases and the V segment lost 2 bases, leaving 5 bases of the junction unmatched. The CDR3 sequence is CASSPIAGGHHEQYF. The CDR3 DNA sequence: TGTGCCAGCTCACCAATAGCGGGAGGGCACCACGAGCAGTACTTC.

This clone came up a few times. The V call is TRBV4-1, the J call TRBJ1-6, with 7 bases that match TRBD1. After removal of 0 bases from V and 5 bases from J, the junction contained 7 bases not matched to a gene. Germline-derived CDR1 and CDR2 are MGHRA and YSYEKL. The CDR3 totals 17 residues. CDR3 sequence (DNA): TGCGCCAGCAGCCAAGATAGGGGGCAGAGCCATAATTCACCCCTCCACTTT. This sequence encodes CASSQDRGQSHNSPLHF.

V usage is TRBV18 and J usage is TRBJ1-5; tentatively, D is TRBD1 (5 bases). This CDR3 region has 14 residues. CDR1 is KGHSH, CDR2 LQKENI, per germline. Trimming pared 3 bases from V and 6 bases from J, leaving 12 bases between. The DNA for the CDR3 is TGTGCCAGCTCACCCTCCGGGGGGTTTCAGCCCCAGCATTTT. This gives the protein CASSPSGGFQPQHF.

The J gene is TRBJ1-6, the V gene TRBV2; a possible D gene is TRBD1 (6 bases). The CDR3 has 14 amino acids. V lost 3 bases and J lost 8, with 11 bases in between. Germline assignment: CDR1 SNHLY and CDR2 FYNNEI. Written as DNA, the CDR3 is TGTGCCAGCAGTGAGTTGCCAGGGGATTCACCCCTCCACTTT. Translating it yields CASSELPGDSPLHF. Supplemented by reference TRBV2 and TRBJ1-6, the full variable domain reads EPEVTQTPSHQVTQMGQEVILRCVPISNHLYFYWYRQILGQKVEFLVSFYNNEISEKSEIFDDQFSVERPDGSNFTLKIRSTKLEDSAMYFCASSELPGDSPLHFGNGTRLTVT.

V and J are TRBV11-2 and TRBJ2-1; TRBD2 agrees at 7 bases. This CDR3 has 17 residues. Germline V gene data show CDR1 as SGHAT and CDR2 as FQNNGV. V lost 1 base, J lost 2 bases, and 8 bases stayed unmatched. The CDR3 reads CASSLGTSGETYNEQFF. In DNA, the CDR3 is TGTGCCAGCAGCTTAGGGACCAGCGGGGAGACCTACAATGAGCAGTTCTTC.

The table lists this clone with a few counts. This sequence joins TRBV7-3 and TRBJ2-1; the match to TRBD1 covers 9 bases. CDR1 is SGHTA, CDR2 FQGTGA, per germline. Losses at the gene ends were 5 bases for V and 10 bases for J; bases not matched to a gene: 3. The CDR3 is 12 residues long. As DNA, the CDR3 is TGTGCCAGCAGCACAGGGGGCGGAGAGCAGTTCTTC. Amino acid sequence: CASSTGGGEQFF.

This clone has only a few counts. The chain joins TRBV14 to TRBJ1-1, with D possibly matching TRBD1 (6 bases). CDR1 is SGHDN and CDR2 is FVKESK in the germline V gene. The CDR3 totals 14 residues. Trimming removed 0 bases at V and 2 bases at J, with 7 bases between. The CDR3 DNA is TGTGCCAGCAGCCAAGACAGGGGAAACACTGAAGCTTTCTTT. Translating it yields CASSQDRGNTEAFF.

The V gene is TRBV7-9, the J gene TRBJ2-7, with TRBD2 as a possible D gene (5 bases). CDR3 size: 14 residues. The V gene lost 0 bases and the J gene lost 3 bases, with 9 bases spanning the gap. The germline V gene has CDR1 SEHNR and CDR2 FQNEAQ (reference sequence). The CDR3 DNA reads TGTGCCAGCAGCTTAGCGGGAGTGAACTACGAGCAGTACTTC. Translating gives CASSLAGVNYEQYF.

The chain is built from TRBV7-8 and TRBJ2-1, with no clear D. Germline V gene sequence: CDR1 SGHVS, CDR2 FQNEAQ. V gave up 3 bases and J gave up 0 bases, with 9 bases separating them. This CDR3 spans 15 amino acids. The CDR3 region is CASSFPMSSYNEQFF. The CDR3 nucleotides are TGTGCCAGCAGCTTCCCGATGAGCTCCTACAATGAGCAGTTCTTC.

In this sample, this clone turned up many times. Germline and junction disagree at one end, which may indicate a read error. The chain is built from TRBV6-4 and TRBJ1-2, with D unclear. There are 11 residues in the CDR3. Germline CDR1 MRHNA, CDR2 SNTAGT. Here the CDR3 reads CASSDSPRVLF. In nucleotides, the CDR3 is TGTGCCAGCAGTGACTCCCCAAGAGTACTATTC.

This clone has just a few counts. The chain carries TRBV6-5 and TRBJ2-7, with D possibly TRBD1 on 6 matching bases. Trimming removed 6 bases from V and 4 bases from J, with 10 bases in between. The CDR3 sequence is 12 residues long. Germline lookup yields CDR1 MNHEY and CDR2 SVGAGI. For the CDR3, the DNA is TGTGCCAGCAGGACAGGCGTTTACGAGCAGTACTTC. Residues: CASRTGVYEQYF.

This clone has only a few counts. This chain joins TRBV27 and TRBJ2-4; 10 bases align to TRBD2. The CDR3 covers 16 residues. Unmatched junction bases numbered 7, after V lost 0 bases and J lost 8 bases. Germline CDR1 and CDR2: MNHEY and SMNVEV (reference sequence). The CDR3 DNA sequence: TGTGCCAGCAGTTTATCTTTTCTAGCGGGAGAGTACATTCAGTACTTC. It yields the protein CASSLSFLAGEYIQYF.

The chain links TRBV7-2 to TRBJ2-7, with 10 bases fitting TRBD1. V gave up 2 bases and J gave up 3 bases; unmatched junction bases: 4. Per the germline V gene, CDR1 is SGHTA and CDR2 is FQGNSA. The CDR3 contains 15 residues. CDR3 region: CASSLRDRGGYEQYF. As DNA, the CDR3 is TGTGCCAGCAGCTTACGGGACAGGGGAGGCTACGAGCAGTACTTC.

The V gene is TRBV30, the J gene TRBJ2-7; 8 bases agree with TRBD1. This CDR3 region has 12 residues. Trimming at V came to 8 bases and at J to 5 bases, leaving 8 bases not matched to a gene. The germline V gene encodes CDR1 GTSNPN and CDR2 SVGIG (reference sequence). CDR3: CARDTGGNEQYF. DNA of the CDR3: TGTGCCCGAGATACAGGGGGGAACGAGCAGTACTTC.

In its sample, this clone was seen a few times. The chain couples TRBV7-9 to TRBJ1-6; D might be TRBD1 (6 bases). CDR3 length equals 14 residues. V was shortened by 8 bases and J by 4 bases, with 12 bases between the two germline ends. Germline V gene lookup returns CDR1 SEHNR and CDR2 FQNEAQ (reference sequence). Here the CDR3 reads CASCADSYNSPLHF. For the CDR3, the DNA is TGTGCCAGCTGTGCGGACAGTTATAATTCACCCCTCCACTTT.

This chain joins TRBV7-2 and TRBJ1-2; 7 bases map to TRBD1. Trimming removed 5 bases from V and 8 bases from J; junction bases left unmatched: 5. The CDR3 sequence is 12 residues long. The germline gives CDR1 SGHTA, CDR2 FQGNSA. CDR3 DNA sequence: TGTGCCAGCAGCCCGACAGGGTGGGGCTACACCTTC. Its protein product is CASSPTGWGYTF.

The V gene is TRBV7-2, the J gene TRBJ1-4, with TRBD1 matching 8 bases. V dropped 2 bases and J dropped 0; count of bases not matched to a gene: 8. The CDR3 has 18 residues. CDR1 and CDR2 (germline): SGHTA, FQGNSA. The CDR3 DNA reads as TGTGCCAGCAGCTTAAACAGGGGGGGGTATGCAACTAATGAAAAACTGTTTTTT. This encodes CASSLNRGGYATNEKLFF.

The chain links TRBV19 to TRBJ2-4; 7 nucleotides align to TRBD2. This CDR3 is built from 13 residues. Germline values: CDR1 LNHDA, CDR2 SQIVND (reference sequence). J gave up 6 bases and V 7 bases, and 6 bases lay outside the gene matches. DNA for the CDR3: TGTGCCAGTACCCTCGGGGGGACAAACATTCAGTACTTC. It yields the protein CASTLGGTNIQYF.

This clone was counted a few times. One end of the junction is discordant with germline, which a read error may explain. CDR3 in amino acids: CASKGGQAIGNGELFF. For the CDR3, the DNA is TGTGCAAGTAAGGGGGGGCAGGCCATCGGGAACGGGGAGCTGTTTTTT. This chain uses TRBV19 with TRBJ2-2, with D possibly matching TRBD2 (7 bases). Per the germline V gene, CDR1 is LNHDA and CDR2 is SQIVND (reference sequence). This CDR3 is 16 amino acids long.

The J gene is TRBJ1-5, the V gene TRBV2; 8 bases are shared with TRBD1. CDR3 size: 16 residues. V was clipped by 4 bases and J by 1 base; unmatched bases: 6. CDR1 is SNHLY, CDR2 FYNNEI, per germline. CDR3: CASSARQGLSNQPQHF. The CDR3 DNA reads TGTGCCAGCAGTGCCAGACAGGGGTTGAGCAATCAGCCCCAGCATTTT. Using reference TRBV2 and TRBJ1-5 for the parts outside the CDR3, the full variable domain is EPEVTQTPSHQVTQMGQEVILRCVPISNHLYFYWYRQILGQKVEFLVSFYNNEISEKSEIFDDQFSVERPDGSNFTLKIRSTKLEDSAMYFCASSARQGLSNQPQHFGDGTRLSIL.

This chain uses TRBV15 with TRBJ1-5, with 7 positions matching TRBD1. From germline, CDR1 is LNHNV and CDR2 YYDKDF (reference sequence). V gave up 8 bases and J gave up 5 bases; unmatched junction bases: 6. The CDR3 contains 13 residues. CDR3 sequence reads: CATAGGRYQPQHF. As DNA, the CDR3 is TGTGCCACCGCAGGGGGGAGATATCAGCCCCAGCATTTT.

This clone occurred a few times. The gene calls are TRBV2 and TRBJ2-5; 8 nucleotides agree with TRBD2. Germline-derived CDR1 and CDR2 are SNHLY and FYNNEI. V shed 3 bases and J 4 bases; nucleotides not matched to a gene: 7. CDR3 length: 15 residues. The CDR3 here is CASSEKGLVRETQYF. CDR3 DNA: TGTGCCAGCAGTGAGAAGGGACTAGTGCGAGAGACCCAGTACTTC.

V usage is TRBV18 and J usage is TRBJ2-6; 11 bases match TRBD1. The CDR3 consists of 19 residues. After removal of 3 bases from V and 0 bases from J, the junction contained 7 bases not matched to a gene. The germline V gene has CDR1 KGHSH and CDR2 LQKENI. CDR3: CASSPTGTGGVSGANVLTF. CDR3 nucleotide sequence: TGTGCCAGCTCACCGACCGGGACAGGGGGTGTCTCTGGGGCCAACGTCCTGACTTTC.

The rearrangement links TRBV6-6 to TRBJ1-1; 9 bases agree with TRBD1. The germline CDR1 and CDR2 sequences are MNHNY and SVGAGI (reference sequence). After removal of 2 bases from V and 5 bases from J, the junction contained 3 bases not matched to a gene. The CDR3 totals 14 residues. The CDR3 is CASSYEGQGTEAFF. The DNA for the CDR3 is TGTGCCAGCAGTTACGAGGGACAGGGAACTGAAGCTTTCTTT.

The J gene is TRBJ1-3, the V gene TRBV6-1; D not certain. The CDR3 runs 13 residues. The germline V gene encodes CDR1 MNHNS and CDR2 SASEGT. Trimming took 4 bases from V and 2 from J, leaving 6 bases between them. CDR3 protein: CASSAVTGNTIYF. The DNA of the CDR3 is TGTGCCAGCAGTGCAGTTACTGGAAACACCATATATTTT.

The CDR3 DNA follows: TGTGCCACCAGCAAAGCAGGGGCAATGAACACTGAAGCTTTCTTT. Residues: CATSKAGAMNTEAFF. The chain carries TRBV15 and TRBJ1-1, with D tentatively TRBD1 (6 bases). With 4 bases removed from V and 0 bases from J, the gap between germline ends came to 12 bases. CDR1 is LNHNV, CDR2 YYDKDF, per germline (reference sequence). The CDR3 has 15 residues.

The chain uses TRBV2 and TRBJ2-3; 10 bases are a match to TRBD2. The germline CDR1 and CDR2 sequences are SNHLY and FYNNEI. The CDR3 runs to 15 residues. V gave up 4 bases and J gave up 6 bases; unmatched junction bases: 7. The CDR3 loop reads CASSGAGGLEDTQYF. The DNA of the CDR3 is TGTGCCAGCAGTGGAGCGGGGGGGCTAGAGGATACGCAGTATTTT.

The gene calls are TRBV12-5 and TRBJ2-7; weak D call: TRBD1 (6 bases). CDR1 is LGHNT, CDR2 FRNRAP, per germline. The ends were cut back, 5 bases at V and 2 bases at J, with 10 bases in the middle. CDR3 length: 13 residues. Here the CDR3 DNA reads TGTGCTAGTGGTACGGACAGAACCTACGAGCAGTACTTC. This encodes CASGTDRTYEQYF.

The V and J genes are TRBV11-2 and TRBJ1-1, with a weak D call TRBD1 (6 bases). The germline gives CDR1 SGHAT, CDR2 FQNNGV. This CDR3 comprises 16 residues. Trimming removed 1 base from V and 4 bases from J, with 16 bases in between. The CDR3 loop is CASSLGPTGLSTEAFF. Here the CDR3 DNA reads TGTGCCAGCAGCTTAGGGCCCACAGGGCTTAGCACTGAAGCTTTCTTT.

The CDR3 loop reads CASSEGQGQPQHF. As DNA, the CDR3 is TGTGCCAGCAGTGAAGGCCAGGGTCAGCCCCAGCATTTT. This sequence joins TRBV6-5 and TRBJ1-5, with D perhaps TRBD1 (5 bases). V dropped 5 bases and J dropped 6 bases, with 11 bases sitting between them. Germline V gives CDR1 MNHEY, CDR2 SVGAGI. The CDR3 covers 13 residues.

This chain connects TRBV7-8 to TRBJ1-1, with D possibly being TRBD1 (5 bases). The CDR3 is 14 residues long. The V gene's germline CDR1 is SGHVS and CDR2 FQNEAQ. Trimming took off 5 bases at V and 6 bases at J, with 16 bases between the two ends. CDR3 in amino acids: CASSTAGGSAEAFF. CDR3 coding DNA: TGTGCCAGCAGCACAGCGGGGGGATCGGCTGAAGCTTTCTTT.